The T cell receptor beta chain described here comes from a study of blood T cell repertoires in COVID-19. Study-level information: Spain, Italy and the United States supplied samples that represented acute and convalescent COVID-19. PBMCs, B-cell-depleted T cells, or T cells were the source of the cDNA or gDNA that made up the material.

This CDR3 spans 14 amino acids. Trimming took 8 bases from V and 0 from J; bases not matched to a gene: 3. Germline lookup yields CDR1 MNHEY and CDR2 SMNVEV (reference sequence). The repertoire was sequenced with immunoSEQ multiplex PCR; TCRdb's copy has only in-frame clones and lacks some. The data hold more than 200,000 clones, with approximately 84% observed a single time. The J gene is TRBJ2-3, the V gene TRBV27; 9 nucleotides align to TRBD2. The sequence came from a woman over 75 with acute or convalescent COVID-19. The sequenced sample was peripheral blood. The CDR3 loop reads CASLSGGSTDTQYF. The CDR3 coding sequence is TGTGCCAGCCTTAGCGGGGGTAGCACAGATACGCAGTATTTT.